The following is a T cell receptor beta chain sequence with its context. Documented time point: newly diagnosed GD, antithyroid drugs for less than 3 months. The TCR library used RNA extracted from PBMCs. Each patient gave around 8.1 milliliters of EDTA-anticoagulated peripheral blood. These data are taken from a study of regulatory T cells in long-lasting Graves disease. Researchers made TCR beta libraries by using iRepertoire HTBI primers and running Arm-PCR on CDR3 regions. TCRdb re-called the multiplex PCR reads with MiXCR, one entry per CDR3 protein. Here the sample spans some 500,000 distinct CDR3 sequences, approximately 16% being singletons. The CDR3 is made up of 12 amino acids. Looked up from germline, CDR1 is SGDLS and CDR2 is YYNGEE. V lost 0 bases, J lost 6 bases, and 7 bases lay in between. The same sample was also used in a study of T cells in Graves' hyperthyroidism and ophthalmopathy. This second study notes: The TCR CDR3 first-round RT-PCR relied on the HTBI primer set. Within blood appeared most thyroid clonotypes that had expanded above 0.001.

The material was peripheral blood mononuclear cells (PBMCs), obtained at new diagnosis, from a patient treated with antithyroid drugs. The rearrangement joins TRBV9 to TRBJ2-7, with D unclear. The receptor was isolated from a woman aged 35-65 years with Graves disease. CDR3: CASSVDRAEQYF. Written as DNA, the CDR3 is TGTGCCAGCAGCGTAGATAGGGCCGAGCAGTACTTC.